The entry below describes one TCR delta chain. This clone was detected ten times or more. Its binding antigen is unknown. Per-nucleotide qualities are absent, and no much larger clonotype sits a single base away. Vgamma9/Vdelta2+ and Vdelta2-negative gammadelta T cell populations were flow-sorted from peripheral blood mononuclear cells for bulk TCR repertoire analysis. The data were obtained in a study of γδ T cells in repeated Plasmodium falciparum infection listed by TCRdb under 2021. Regarding the complete study: The natural-infection arm enrolled Malian children exposed to intense seasonal malaria transmission and compared the Malian children with Australian children matched for age and gender. Four controlled human malaria infections were administered to five malaria-naive U.S. adults over roughly 590 days by bites from P. falciparum NF54-infected Anopheles stephensi mosquitoes. Malian gammadelta TCR repertoires were analysed cross-sectionally during no-transmission periods and longitudinally across acute febrile malaria episodes. The study examined how repeated Plasmodium falciparum infection shapes the human gammadelta T cell repertoire, using natural infection in Mali and controlled human malaria infection. Samples from controlled-infection subjects were taken at baseline, right before selected infections, and 21 days after each infection.

The library was made by multiplex PCR. TCRdb shows the sequencer as Illumina MiSeq. Each sorted gammadelta T cell sample was sequenced for both the TCR gamma (TRG) and TCR delta (TRD) chains. On the authors' methods: The repertoire analyses drew on clonotype tree plots, the accumulated frequency of the top 20 clonotypes, and diversity index (DI) and D75 metrics. Clones were re-identified by TCRdb from the public reads with CATT, and rows with the same DNA were merged. These V and J calls rely on TCRdb rather than the paper's analysis. The sample table contains around 89,000 delta-chain clones; only one count was recorded for more than 1.4% of them. The ten largest account for over 8% of the sample. General study outcomes and caveats: Compared with the repertoires of Australian children, the Vdelta2-negative gammadelta TCR repertoires of Malian children appeared more clonally expanded, less diverse and less shared. The Malian cohort was drawn from a small rural village made up mostly of one ethnic group, which limits generalizability. Analysis of inter-individual variability in gammadelta T cell responses was limited by the small size of the controlled-infection cohort. In Vdelta2-negative, largely Vdelta1+, gammadelta TCR repertoires, repeated controlled infections appeared to drive waves of new clonotype selection. Across time and infection, the Vgamma9/Vdelta2+ TCR repertoires showed a highly stable polyclonal makeup, with many TCRgamma sequences overlapping between individuals.

Per the germline V gene, TSWWSYY is the CDR1 and QGS is the CDR2. The CDR3 spans 15 residues, from the cysteine through the phenylalanine. Only CDR3 DNA remains: 45 bases, in frame from the first base. At the junction V is shortened by 3 bases and J by 5 bases, with 8 bases in between. The V and J segments used are TRDV1 and TRDJ3, with no confident D gene call. The material sequenced was gamma-delta T cells from blood. The TCR originated in a pool of human donors (malaria-infected and uninfected, not separated). The sequenced DNA: TGTGCTCTTGGGGACCAGGTCCGGGACACCCGACAGATGTTTTTC. Its translation is CALGDQVRDTRQMFF.